The 21 T cell receptor beta chains in this list originate from one sample, sequenced in a study of T cells in women clearing cervical HPV infection. Produced via immunoSEQ multiplex PCR; TCRdb's table is partial and in-frame only. This sample contains about 30,000 clones. Sample: blood buffy coat. Source of these receptors: a woman between 18 and 70 years old with a cervical HPV16 infection that either progressed to CIN3+ or cleared (not recorded which).

As to this clone: The read terminates 3 residues ahead of where the CDR3 ends, so the germline J gene completes it. The chain combines TRBV7-9 with TRBJ1-2; weak D call: TRBD1 (5 bases). CDR3 size: 15 residues. Per the germline V gene, CDR1 is SEHNR and CDR2 is FQNEAQ (reference sequence). The V end was cut by 2 bases, the J end by 2 bases, with 12 bases between. CDR3 in amino acids: CASSLSAQENYGYTF. Partial CDR3 DNA: TGTGCCAGCAGCTTATCCGCACAGGAGAACTATGGC.

For this clone: The CDR3 end falls 3 residues outside the read, so it is completed with the germline J gene. The V and J genes are TRBV7-2 and TRBJ2-2, with 9 nucleotides matching TRBD1. CDR1 is SGHTA and CDR2 is FQGNSA in the germline V gene. The CDR3 is 14 residues long. The sequenced part of the CDR3 DNA is TGTGCCAGCAGCTTGGACAGGGGAGGCGAAAAG. This gives the protein CASSLDRGGEK. The CDR3 as a whole reads CASSLDRGGEKLFF.

Turning to this clone: The CDR3 is cut off 3 residues early in the read; its end comes from the germline J gene. This chain connects TRBV15 to TRBJ2-1; 10 bases align to TRBD1. The CDR3 spans 16 residues. Germline trimming cut 1 base from V and 5 bases from J; bases unmatched to any gene: 5. Looked up from germline, CDR1 is LNHNV and CDR2 is YYDKDF (reference sequence). Incomplete CDR3 DNA: TGTGCCACCAGCAGAGTTTGGACAGGGGGAAACAATGAG. It yields the protein CATSRVWTGGNNE. The full CDR3 reads CATSRVWTGGNNEQFF.

Turning to this clone: Read coverage stops 3 residues before the CDR3 terminus; the germline J gene supplies the remainder. V gene TRBV29-1 combines with J gene TRBJ2-1, with 9 bases lining up with TRBD2. CDR1 SQVTM and CDR2 ANQGSEA come from the germline V gene. Trimming cost V 4 bases and J 8 bases; bases outside gene matches: 12. The CDR3 runs 15 residues. CDR3 protein: CSVVRVAGVSDEQFF. The sequenced CDR3 bases are TGCAGCGTTGTAAGGGTAGCGGGAGTTTCGGATGAG.

About this clone: The observed sequence ends 3 residues before the CDR3 terminus, with the missing tail filled in from the germline J gene. J is TRBJ2-7 and V is TRBV7-8, with a tentative D call TRBD2 (6 bases). Per the germline V gene, CDR1 is SGHVS and CDR2 is FQNEAQ. The CDR3 has 15 amino acids. Trimming removed 5 bases from V and 1 base from J, with 15 bases in between. Incomplete CDR3 DNA: TGTGCCAGCAGCCTCCAAAATAGCGGTTCCTACGAG. Translated, it gives CASSLQNSGSYE. The entire CDR3 protein reads CASSLQNSGSYEQYF.

Regarding this clone: With the read ending 3 residues before the CDR3 end, the germline J gene is used to fill in that end. The chain recombines TRBV20-1 with TRBJ2-5; TRBD2 aligns across 10 bases. The CDR3 consists of 16 residues. After removal of 3 bases from V and 6 bases from J, the junction contained 13 bases not matched to a gene. CDR1 and CDR2 (germline): DFQATT, SNEGSKA (reference sequence). The part of the CDR3 DNA that was read is TGCAGTGCTAGCCAAGCCGGGACTAGCGTATTACAGACC. As protein: CSASQAGTSVLQT. The full CDR3 protein reads CSASQAGTSVLQTQYF.

As concerns this clone: Read sequence stops 3 residues before the CDR3 end, and the germline J gene provides the missing end. The chain uses TRBV7-6 and TRBJ2-3; 10 nucleotides agree with TRBD2. The CDR3 length is 15 residues. The V gene's germline CDR1 is SGHVS and CDR2 FNYEAQ. The CDR3 loop reads CASSTLAGVGETQYF. Incomplete CDR3 DNA: TGTGCCAGCAGCACCCTAGCGGGAGTGGGGGAGACG. Supplemented by reference TRBV7-6 and TRBJ2-3, the full variable domain reads GAGVSQSPRYKVTKRGQDVALRCDPISGHVSLYWYRQALGQGPEFLTYFNYEAQQDKSGLPNDRFSAERPEGSISTLTIQRTEQRDSAMYRCASSTLAGVGETQYFGPGTRLTVL.

Notes on this clone: The DNA ends 3 residues before the CDR3 does, and the rest of the CDR3 is filled in from the germline J gene. This chain connects TRBV2 to TRBJ1-2; 7 bases align to TRBD1. Trimming took 0 bases from V and 6 from J; bases not matched to a gene: 7. This CDR3 has 15 residues. CDR1 is SNHLY and CDR2 is FYNNEI in the germline V gene. This CDR3 is CASSEAQTGRDGYTF. CDR3 DNA, as far as it was read: TGTGCCAGCAGTGAAGCGCAGACAGGGAGGGATGGC.

As for this clone: The CDR3 extends 3 residues past the end of the read, so its final part is completed from the germline J gene. The chain has TRBV20-1 and TRBJ2-3, with D possibly TRBD1 on 6 matching bases. The CDR3 consists of 14 residues. CDR1 DFQATT and CDR2 SNEGSKA come from the germline V gene (reference sequence). This CDR3 reads CSASPGTNGQPQYF. CDR3 DNA, as far as it was read: TGCAGTGCTAGTCCAGGGACCAACGGACAGCCG.

In the case of this clone: Read data end 3 residues before the CDR3 end; the end is taken from the germline J gene. This sequence joins TRBV5-1 and TRBJ1-4, with TRBD1 matching over 7 bases. Germline CDR1 SGHRS, CDR2 YFSETQ. The junction had 0 bases not matched to a gene; V was cut back by 0 bases and J by 7 bases. The CDR3 spans 13 residues. The sequenced part of the CDR3 DNA is TGCGCCAGCAGCTTGGGGACAGGTGAAAAA. Encoded protein: CASSLGTGEK. From start to end, the CDR3 is CASSLGTGEKLFF.

For this clone: The sequenced fragment ends 3 residues before the CDR3 boundary, so the rest is inferred from the germline J gene. The chain has TRBV7-6 and TRBJ2-5; D is undetermined. The CDR3 contains 12 residues. CDR1 is SGHVS, CDR2 FNYEAQ, per germline. Trimming left V 4 bases short and J 0 bases short, with 3 bases between. The sequenced CDR3 bases are TGTGCCAGCAGCTCGTACCAAGAGACC. Protein sequence: CASSSYQET. The full CDR3 sequence reads CASSSYQETQYF.

On this clone itself: The read ends 3 residues early relative to the CDR3; the germline J gene fills the gap. This chain uses TRBV2 with TRBJ2-7, with 8 bases lining up with TRBD2. The length of the CDR3 is 16 residues. With V trimmed by 1 base and J by 2 bases, 7 bases remained unmatched. Germline CDR1 reads SNHLY; CDR2 reads FYNNEI. The CDR3 sequence: CASSEGLAGPAYEQYF. CDR3 DNA, as far as it was read: TGTGCCAGCAGTGAAGGGCTAGCGGGTCCTGCCTACGAG.

Details on this clone: The read comes to an end 3 residues before the CDR3 does, leaving the germline J gene to fill in the end. The genes are TRBV16 and TRBJ1-2; 7 nucleotides line up with TRBD1. This CDR3 has 13 residues. The germline V gene has CDR1 KGHSY and CDR2 FQNENV. The part of the CDR3 DNA that was read is TGTGCCAGCAGCCCCGCAAGGACAGGCCTC. The encoded protein is CASSPARTGL. The whole CDR3 reads CASSPARTGLYTF.

Comments on this clone: The sequenced fragment ends 3 residues before the CDR3 boundary, so the rest is inferred from the germline J gene. The V gene is TRBV5-1, the J gene TRBJ2-4; TRBD1 might be the D (5 bases). This CDR3 is 15 amino acids long. CDR1 is SGHRS and CDR2 is YFSETQ in the germline V gene. Incomplete CDR3 DNA: TGCGCCAGCAGCTTTAGGGGCTCAGACATGGAGACT. It encodes CASSFRGSDMET. The full CDR3 protein is CASSFRGSDMETQYF.

A remark on this clone: The read ends 3 residues before the CDR3 terminus; that terminus is restored from the germline J gene. The chain has TRBV7-2 and TRBJ2-5; D is possibly TRBD2 (7 bases). The V gene lost 1 base and the J gene lost 7 bases, with 10 bases spanning the gap. Germline V gene lookup returns CDR1 SGHTA and CDR2 FQGNSA. The CDR3 is made up of 13 amino acids. The CDR3 is CASSLEGGGTQYF. CDR3 DNA (partial): TGTGCCAGCAGCTTAGAAGGGGGGGGGACC.

As concerns this clone: The read comes to an end 3 residues before the CDR3 does, leaving the germline J gene to fill in the end. The chain recombines TRBV20-1 with TRBJ2-1; 10 nucleotides align to TRBD2. There are 18 residues in the CDR3. CDR1 is DFQATT and CDR2 is SNEGSKA in the germline V gene (reference sequence). Losses at the gene ends were 6 bases for V and 1 base for J; bases not matched to a gene: 15. The CDR3 loop is CSAPGVAGGRISYNEQFF. The sequenced part of the CDR3 DNA is TGCAGTGCGCCGGGCGTAGCGGGAGGAAGAATATCCTACAATGAG.

About this clone: The read gets to within 3 residues of the CDR3 end, and the germline J gene fills in the rest. This chain links TRBV5-4 with TRBJ2-3, with no clear D. Germline assignment: CDR1 SGHNT and CDR2 YYREEE (reference sequence). This CDR3 has 14 residues. V lost 0 bases and J 0 bases, leaving 5 bases between the germline ends. CDR3 loop: CASSLDRSTDTQYF. The part of the CDR3 DNA that was read is TGTGCCAGCAGCTTGGACAGAAGCACAGATACG.

CDR3 residues: CASSLGASSGRGSTDTQYF. The CDR3 bases that were read are TGCGCCAGCAGTCTGGGGGCGTCTAGCGGGAGGGGAAGCACAGATACC. The chain carries TRBV5-1 and TRBJ2-5; 12 nucleotides match TRBD2. The observed sequence ends 3 residues before the CDR3 terminus, with the missing tail filled in from the germline J gene. The CDR3 totals 19 residues. The germline gives CDR1 SGHRS, CDR2 YFSETQ.

As to this clone: The missing CDR3 end, 3 residues past where the read stops, is filled in from the germline J gene. This rearrangement joins TRBV5-6 to TRBJ1-6, with D possibly TRBD1 on 6 matching bases. Trimming cost V 0 bases and J 9 bases, with 13 bases left between them. Per the germline V gene, CDR1 is SGHDT and CDR2 is YYEEEE. This CDR3 has 15 amino acids. CDR3: CASSLDRVRGSPLHF. The sequenced part of the CDR3 DNA is TGTGCCAGCAGCTTGGACAGGGTACGTGGTTCACCC.

Comment on this clone: The sequence runs out 3 residues before the end of the CDR3; the remainder is reconstructed from the germline J gene. This CDR3 is also generated by other DNA sequences in the sample. The rearrangement uses TRBV18 and TRBJ2-1, with D perhaps TRBD1 (7 bases). Trimming removed 0 bases from V and 4 bases from J, with 19 bases in between. The CDR3 extends over 18 amino acids. The germline V gene has CDR1 KGHSH and CDR2 LQKENI. CDR3 DNA, as far as it was read: TGTGCCAGCTCACCACCGGCGGGACAGATAATAAGATACAATGAG. It is translated as CASSPPAGQIIRYNE. The full-length CDR3 reads as CASSPPAGQIIRYNEQFF.

Remarks on this clone: The read terminates 3 residues before the CDR3 end, so the remaining end is supplied by the germline J gene. J is TRBJ2-3 and V is TRBV24-1; no clear D gene. The V and J ends lost 1 base and 2 bases respectively, with 12 bases between them. Per the germline V gene, CDR1 is KGHDR and CDR2 is SFDVKD. The CDR3 is 16 amino acids. CDR3 DNA (partial): TGTGCCACCAGTGATTTTGAAGCGAGAAACACAGATACG. This encodes CATSDFEARNTDT. From start to end, the CDR3 is CATSDFEARNTDTQYF.